Listed below are T cell receptor beta chains from one sample, sequenced in a study of siplizumab effects on memory and regulatory T cells. Clones were read by immunoSEQ multiplex PCR, and TCRdb kept only the in-frame ones, dropping some. Found here are some 100,000 clones, approximately 94% of them singletons; the top ten hold roughly 0.62%. Sequencing input: Tregs sorted from blood. The receptors originated from a human donor in good health. CDR3s include the opening cysteine and the closing phenylalanine or tryptophan. A D gene is named only where the DNA matches it firmly. Clone size is shown for a subset of rows, as once, few, many or a class of expanded clone.

cdr3_nt,cdr3_aa,j_call,d_call,clone_size,v_call
TGTGCCAGCAGCCGTTTGGACAGGGCGAGCAATCAGCCCCAGCATTTT,CASSRLDRASNQPQHF,TRBJ1-5,TRBD1,once,TRBV7-8
TGTGCCTGGAGCCTAAGACAGAGCTCCTACGAGCAGTACTTC,CAWSLRQSSYEQYF,TRBJ2-7,-,-,TRBV30
TGTGCCAGCACCCCGCCAGGGAAAGGCAATCAGCCCCAGCATTTT,CASTPPGKGNQPQHF,TRBJ1-5,-,-,TRBV6-1
TGTGCCACCAGCAGAGGCCAGGGGGCGTACAATGAGCAGTTCTTC,CATSRGQGAYNEQFF,TRBJ2-1,TRBD1,-,TRBV15
TGTGCCAGCAGCTCCCGACTAGCGGGAGTAAATGAGCAGTTCTTC,CASSSRLAGVNEQFF,TRBJ2-1,TRBD2,-,TRBV11-2
TGTGCCAGCAGTGAATACCAGGTTCGGGAGACCCAGTACTTC,CASSEYQVRETQYF,TRBJ2-5,-,-,TRBV6-1
TGTGCCAGCAGCGTAGATGGCGGGAGCTTCTCAGATACGCAGTATTTT,CASSVDGGSFSDTQYF,TRBJ2-3,TRBD2,-,TRBV9
TGCGCCAGCAGCTGGACGGGGAGACCGAATCAGCCCCAGCATTTT,CASSWTGRPNQPQHF,TRBJ1-5,-,once,TRBV5-1
TGTGCCAGCTCACCACAAGGAGAGACCCAGTACTTC,CASSPQGETQYF,TRBJ2-5,-,once,TRBV18
TGCGCCAGCAGCACAAGACAGTTAACGAGCTCCTACGAGCAGTACTTC,CASSTRQLTSSYEQYF,TRBJ2-7,-,-,TRBV5-1
TGTGCCAGCAGCTTTGACAGGTCGAACACTGAAGCTTTCTTT,CASSFDRSNTEAFF,TRBJ1-1,-,once,TRBV11-2
TGTGCCATCGCCCTATCCCCAGGGGGCAATGAGCAGTTCTTC,CAIALSPGGNEQFF,TRBJ2-1,TRBD1,-,TRBV10-3
TGCAGTGCGCTGAACTACGAGCAGTACTTC,CSALNYEQYF,TRBJ2-7,-,once,TRBV20-1
TGTGCCAGCAGTAAGGACGGGACGATCTATGGCTACACCTTC,CASSKDGTIYGYTF,TRBJ1-2,-,-,TRBV6-5
TGTGCCAGCTGCCACAGGGACACCGGGGAGCTGTTTTTT,CASCHRDTGELFF,TRBJ2-2,-,-,TRBV6-5
TGTGCCAGCAGCGTACTAGCGGGGGGGACCGGGGAGCTGTTTTTT,CASSVLAGGTGELFF,TRBJ2-2,TRBD2,-,TRBV9
TGTGCCAGCAGTGGAAGGGGGGAAGCTTTCTTT,CASSGRGEAFF,TRBJ1-1,-,-,TRBV6-5
TGTGCCAGCAGCCGACTAGCGGGTAGCACAGATACGCAGTATTTT,CASSRLAGSTDTQYF,TRBJ2-3,TRBD2,-,TRBV6-5
TGCGCCAGCAGCTACGGACAGGGACGGGTAAACACCATATATTTT,CASSYGQGRVNTIYF,TRBJ1-3,TRBD1,-,TRBV4-1
TGTGCCAGCCGCGGGACTAGCGGGAGAAGGTCCGGGAATGAGCAGTTCTTC,CASRGTSGRRSGNEQFF,TRBJ2-1,TRBD2,-,TRBV14
TGTGCCAGCAGCTTACGCCGTACAGGGTCCTACAATGAGCAGTTCTTC,CASSLRRTGSYNEQFF,TRBJ2-1,-,-,TRBV11-3
TGTGCCAGCAGCTTACTATCCCGGACCTCCACAGATACGCAGTATTTT,CASSLLSRTSTDTQYF,TRBJ2-3,-,-,TRBV7-9
TGCAGCGTTGGAAACCCGGGAGGGTACTTC,CSVGNPGGYF,TRBJ2-5,TRBD2,once,TRBV29-1
TGTGCCAGCAGTCTGGGACTAGTAAAGGGCAATGAGCAGTTCTTC,CASSLGLVKGNEQFF,TRBJ2-1,TRBD2,-,TRBV27
TGTGCCAGTTCTACCAAAACCGGGACAGGGTTGGGCTACACCTTC,CASSTKTGTGLGYTF,TRBJ1-2,TRBD1,-,TRBV18
TGTGCCAGCAGCGGTGGGGGAGCTGAAGCTTTCTTT,CASSGGGAEAFF,TRBJ1-1,-,-,TRBV14